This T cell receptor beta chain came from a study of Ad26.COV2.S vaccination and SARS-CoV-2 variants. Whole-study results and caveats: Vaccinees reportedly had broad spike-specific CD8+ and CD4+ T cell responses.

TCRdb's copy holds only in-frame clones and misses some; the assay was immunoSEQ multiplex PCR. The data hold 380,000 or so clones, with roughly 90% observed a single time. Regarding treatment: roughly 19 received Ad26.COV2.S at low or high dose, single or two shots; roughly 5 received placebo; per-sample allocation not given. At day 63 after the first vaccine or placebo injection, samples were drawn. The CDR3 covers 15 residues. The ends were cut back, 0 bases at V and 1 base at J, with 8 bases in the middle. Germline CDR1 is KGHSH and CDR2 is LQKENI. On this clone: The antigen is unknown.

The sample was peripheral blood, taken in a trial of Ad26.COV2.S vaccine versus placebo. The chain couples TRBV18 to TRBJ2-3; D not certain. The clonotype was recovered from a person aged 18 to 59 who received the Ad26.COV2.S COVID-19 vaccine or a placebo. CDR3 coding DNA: TGTGCCAGCTCACCACCGGCCGGACGCACAGATACGCAGTATTTT. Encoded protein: CASSPPAGRTDTQYF. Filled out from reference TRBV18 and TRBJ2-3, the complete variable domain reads NAGVMQNPRHLVRRRGQEARLRCSPMKGHSHVYWYRQLPEEGLKFMVYLQKENIIDESGMPKERFSAEFPKEGPSILRIQQVVRGDSAAYFCASSPPAGRTDTQYFGPGTRLTVL.